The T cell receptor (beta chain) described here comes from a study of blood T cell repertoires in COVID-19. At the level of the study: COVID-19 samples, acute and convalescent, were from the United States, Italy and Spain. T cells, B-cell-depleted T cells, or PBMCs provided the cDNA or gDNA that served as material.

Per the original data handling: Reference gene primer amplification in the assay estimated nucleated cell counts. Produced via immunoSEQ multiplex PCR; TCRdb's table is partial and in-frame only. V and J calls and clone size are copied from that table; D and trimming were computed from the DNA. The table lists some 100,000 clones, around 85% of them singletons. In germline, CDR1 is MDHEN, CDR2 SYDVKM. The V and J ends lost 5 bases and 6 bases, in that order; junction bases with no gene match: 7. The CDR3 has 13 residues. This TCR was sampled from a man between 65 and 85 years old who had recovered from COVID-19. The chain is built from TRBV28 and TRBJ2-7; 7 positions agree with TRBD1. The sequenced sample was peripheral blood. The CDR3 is CASSTNRGREQYF. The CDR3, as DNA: TGTGCCAGCAGTACAAACAGGGGACGCGAGCAGTACTTC.